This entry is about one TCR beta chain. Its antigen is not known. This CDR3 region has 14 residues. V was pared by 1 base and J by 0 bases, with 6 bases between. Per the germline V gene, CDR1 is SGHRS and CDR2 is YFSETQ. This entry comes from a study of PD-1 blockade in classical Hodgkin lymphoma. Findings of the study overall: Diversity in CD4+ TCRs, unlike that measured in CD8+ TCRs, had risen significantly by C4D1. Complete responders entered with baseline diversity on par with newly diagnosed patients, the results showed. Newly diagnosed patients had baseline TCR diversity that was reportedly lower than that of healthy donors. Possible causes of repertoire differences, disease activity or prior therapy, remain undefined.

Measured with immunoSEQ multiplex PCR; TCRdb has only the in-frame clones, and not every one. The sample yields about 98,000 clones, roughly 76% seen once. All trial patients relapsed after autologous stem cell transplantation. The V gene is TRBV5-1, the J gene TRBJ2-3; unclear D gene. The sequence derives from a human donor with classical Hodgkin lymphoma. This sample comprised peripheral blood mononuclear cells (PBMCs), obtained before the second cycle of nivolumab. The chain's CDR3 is CASSLTASTDTQYF. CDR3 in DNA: TGCGCCAGCAGCTTGACGGCAAGCACAGATACGCAGTATTTT.